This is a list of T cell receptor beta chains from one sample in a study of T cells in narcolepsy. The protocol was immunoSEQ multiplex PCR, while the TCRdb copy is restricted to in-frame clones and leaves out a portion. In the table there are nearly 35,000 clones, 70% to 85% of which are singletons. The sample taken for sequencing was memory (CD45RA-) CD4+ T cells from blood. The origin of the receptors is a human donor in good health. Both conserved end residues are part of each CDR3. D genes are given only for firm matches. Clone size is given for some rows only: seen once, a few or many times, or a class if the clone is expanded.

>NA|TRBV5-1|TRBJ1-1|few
CASSFALNTEAFF
TGCGCCAGCAGCTTTGCCTTGAACACTGAAGCTTTCTTT
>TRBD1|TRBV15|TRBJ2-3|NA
CATSKGALTDTQYF
TGTGCCACCAGCAAGGGGGCCCTCACAGATACGCAGTATTTT
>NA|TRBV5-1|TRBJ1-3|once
CASSTGSSGNTIYF
TGCGCCAGCAGCACCGGGTCCTCTGGAAACACCATATATTTT
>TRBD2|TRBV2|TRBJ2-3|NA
CASRGTSGVDTQYF
TGTGCCAGCAGAGGGACTAGCGGGGTGGATACGCAGTATTTT
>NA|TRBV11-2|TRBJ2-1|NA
CASSFPLARQFF
TGTGCCAGCAGTTTTCCCCTGGCGAGGCAGTTCTTC
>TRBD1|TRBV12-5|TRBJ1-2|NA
CASGLALRTGGGYGYTF
TGTGCTAGTGGTTTGGCATTAAGAACAGGGGGCGGGTATGGCTACACCTTC
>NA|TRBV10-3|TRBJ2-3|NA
CAIMGTVERTDTQYF
TGTGCCATCATGGGTACCGTGGAACGCACAGATACGCAGTATTTT
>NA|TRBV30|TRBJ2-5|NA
CAWRREETQYF
TGTGCCTGGAGACGGGAGGAGACCCAGTACTTC
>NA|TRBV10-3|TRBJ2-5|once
CATAEETQYF
TGTGCCACCGCGGAGGAGACCCAGTACTTC
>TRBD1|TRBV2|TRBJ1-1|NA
CASSEIGTALHTEAFF
TGTGCCAGCAGTGAAATAGGGACAGCCCTTCACACTGAAGCTTTCTTT
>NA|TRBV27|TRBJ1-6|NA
CASGGVGGYNSPLHF
TGTGCCAGCGGTGGCGTGGGGGGCTATAATTCACCCCTCCACTTT
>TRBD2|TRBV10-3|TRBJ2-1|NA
CAIRPTSGYNEQFF
TGTGCCATCAGGCCGACTAGCGGTTACAATGAGCAGTTCTTC
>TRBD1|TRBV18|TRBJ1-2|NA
CASSPTGGNYGYTF
TGTGCCAGCTCACCGACAGGGGGCAACTATGGCTACACCTTC
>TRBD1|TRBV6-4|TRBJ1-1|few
CASRNTDRDTEAFF
TGTGCCAGCAGAAACACGGACAGGGACACTGAAGCTTTCTTT
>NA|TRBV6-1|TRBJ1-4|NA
CASSEARATNEKLFF
TGTGCCAGCAGTGAAGCCCGTGCAACTAATGAAAAACTGTTTTTT
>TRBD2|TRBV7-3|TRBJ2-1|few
CASSLASGGAGEQFF
TGTGCCAGCAGCTTAGCTAGCGGGGGGGCCGGTGAGCAGTTCTTC
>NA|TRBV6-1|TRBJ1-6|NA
CASSVGRGGSPLHF
TGTGCCAGCAGTGTGGGCAGGGGTGGTTCACCCCTCCACTTT
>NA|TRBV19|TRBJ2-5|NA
CASSSGTETQYF
TGTGCCAGTAGCTCCGGGACAGAGACCCAGTACTTC
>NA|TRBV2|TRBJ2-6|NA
CASSYSSGANVLTF
TGTGCCAGCAGTTACAGCTCTGGGGCCAACGTCCTGACTTTC
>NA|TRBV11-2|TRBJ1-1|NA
CASSPDQVNTEAFF
TGTGCCAGCAGCCCCGACCAGGTTAACACTGAAGCTTTCTTT
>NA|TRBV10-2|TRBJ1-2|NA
CASSESARPGYTF
TGCGCCAGCAGTGAGTCGGCCAGACCTGGCTACACCTTC
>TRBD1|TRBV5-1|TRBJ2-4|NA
CASTETGGNIQYF
TGCGCCAGCACCGAGACAGGGGGTAACATTCAGTACTTC
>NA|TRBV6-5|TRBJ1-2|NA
CASSYLSQGLGYTF
TGTGCCAGCAGTTACCTTTCCCAGGGGCTAGGCTACACCTTC
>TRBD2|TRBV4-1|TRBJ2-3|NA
CASSQDGAGGSTDTQYF
TGCGCCAGCAGCCAAGACGGAGCGGGAGGCAGCACAGATACGCAGTATTTT
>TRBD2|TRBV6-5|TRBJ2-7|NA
CASSYTGLAGSYEQYF
TGTGCCAGCAGTTATACGGGACTAGCGGGATCCTACGAGCAGTACTTC
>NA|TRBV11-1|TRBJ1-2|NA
CASSLPDSLSYTF
TGTGCCAGCAGCCTACCGGACAGCCTAAGCTACACCTTC
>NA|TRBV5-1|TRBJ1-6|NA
CASSLGTGNNSPLHF
TGCGCCAGCAGCTTGGGAACGGGAAATAATTCACCCCTCCACTTT
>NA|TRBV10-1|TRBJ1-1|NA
CASSTGQSGTEAFF
TGCGCCAGCAGTACTGGACAAAGCGGCACTGAAGCTTTCTTT
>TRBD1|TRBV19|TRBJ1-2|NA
CASHWGIDRGGNGYTF
TGTGCCAGCCATTGGGGCATCGACAGGGGAGGGAACGGCTACACCTTC
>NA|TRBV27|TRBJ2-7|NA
CASSLESRQYF
TGTGCCAGCAGCCTAGAATCGCGGCAGTACTTC
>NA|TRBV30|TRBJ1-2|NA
CACPGPSGIGYTF
TGTGCCTGTCCTGGGCCATCCGGGATTGGCTACACCTTC
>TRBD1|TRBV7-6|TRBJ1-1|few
CASSPRTGGHSEAFF
TGTGCCAGCAGCCCGAGGACAGGGGGCCACTCTGAAGCTTTCTTT
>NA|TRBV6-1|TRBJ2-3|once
CATRDRSTDTQYF
TGTGCCACCAGGGACCGTAGCACAGATACGCAGTATTTT
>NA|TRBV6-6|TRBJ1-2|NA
CASSRKLGVGYTF
TGTGCCAGCAGCCGAAAACTCGGGGTTGGCTACACCTTC
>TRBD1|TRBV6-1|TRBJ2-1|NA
CASSDARTGTGHNEQFF
TGTGCCAGCAGTGATGCTCGTACCGGGACAGGGCACAATGAGCAGTTCTTC
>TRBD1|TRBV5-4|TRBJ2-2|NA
CASSSRDRGVNTGELFF
TGTGCCAGCAGCAGCCGGGACAGGGGGGTGAACACCGGGGAGCTGTTTTTT
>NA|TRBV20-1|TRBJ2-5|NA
CSARSQETQYF
TGCAGTGCTAGATCCCAAGAGACCCAGTACTTC
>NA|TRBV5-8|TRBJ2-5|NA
CASSLDGRETQYF
TGTGCCAGCAGCTTGGACGGGCGCGAGACCCAGTACTTC
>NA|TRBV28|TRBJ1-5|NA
CASSPLSWGAHQPQHF
TGTGCCAGCAGTCCTCTTTCATGGGGGGCCCATCAGCCCCAGCATTTT
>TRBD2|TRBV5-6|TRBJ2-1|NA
CASSLEISGRDEQFF
TGTGCCAGCAGCTTGGAAATTAGCGGGAGAGATGAGCAGTTCTTC
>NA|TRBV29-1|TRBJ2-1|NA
CSAGMGAGYNEQFF
TGCAGCGCCGGGATGGGGGCGGGCTACAATGAGCAGTTCTTC
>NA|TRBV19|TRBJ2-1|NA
CASSGRSSYNEQFF
TGTGCCAGTAGTGGTAGGAGCTCCTACAATGAGCAGTTCTTC